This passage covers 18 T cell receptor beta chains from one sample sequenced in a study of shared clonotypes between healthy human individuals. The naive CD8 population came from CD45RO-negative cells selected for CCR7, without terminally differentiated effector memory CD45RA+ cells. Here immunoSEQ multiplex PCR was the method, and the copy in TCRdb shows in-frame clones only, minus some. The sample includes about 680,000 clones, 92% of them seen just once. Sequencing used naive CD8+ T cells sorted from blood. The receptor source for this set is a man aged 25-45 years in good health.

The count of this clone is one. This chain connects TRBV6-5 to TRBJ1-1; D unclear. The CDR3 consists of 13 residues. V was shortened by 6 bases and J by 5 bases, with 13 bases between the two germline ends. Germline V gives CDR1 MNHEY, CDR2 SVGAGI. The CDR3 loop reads CASRLGLRTEAFF. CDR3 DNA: TGTGCCAGCAGATTGGGCCTTAGGACTGAAGCTTTCTTT.

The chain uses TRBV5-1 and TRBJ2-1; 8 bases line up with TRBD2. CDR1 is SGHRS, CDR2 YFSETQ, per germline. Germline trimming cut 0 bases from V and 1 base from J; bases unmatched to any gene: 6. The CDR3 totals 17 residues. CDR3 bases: TGCGCCAGCAGCTTGGGTGGTAGCGGGACGTCCTACAATGAGCAGTTCTTC. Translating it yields CASSLGGSGTSYNEQFF.

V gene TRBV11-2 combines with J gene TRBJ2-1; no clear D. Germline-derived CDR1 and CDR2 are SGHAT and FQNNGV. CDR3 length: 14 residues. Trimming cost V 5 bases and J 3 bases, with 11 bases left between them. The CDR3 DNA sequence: TGTGCCAGCAGCGCGGACCAGTTCTACAATGAGCAGTTCTTC. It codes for CASSADQFYNEQFF.

CDR3 loop: CASSIDRTGVRGYTF. The CDR3 coding sequence is TGTGCCAGTAGTATAGATAGGACAGGGGTCCGTGGCTACACCTTC. The rearrangement links TRBV19 to TRBJ1-2, with 9 bases that match TRBD1. From germline, CDR1 is LNHDA and CDR2 SQIVND (reference sequence). J gave up 7 bases and V 0 bases, and 6 bases lay outside the gene matches. CDR3 size: 15 residues.

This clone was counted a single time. The chain's CDR3 is CASSLGGPDYEQYF. For the CDR3, the DNA is TGTGCCAGCAGCTTGGGGGGCCCAGACTACGAGCAGTACTTC. V gene TRBV5-6 combines with J gene TRBJ2-7, with D tentatively TRBD1 (5 bases). In germline, CDR1 is SGHDT, CDR2 YYEEEE. CDR3 length: 14 amino acids. V was shortened by 0 bases and J by 3 bases, with 10 bases between the two germline ends.

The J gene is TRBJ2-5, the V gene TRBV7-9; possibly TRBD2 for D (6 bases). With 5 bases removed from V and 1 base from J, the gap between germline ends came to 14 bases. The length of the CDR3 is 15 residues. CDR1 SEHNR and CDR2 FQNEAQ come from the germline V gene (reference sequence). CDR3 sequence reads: CASSPPDYTQETQYF. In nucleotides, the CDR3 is TGTGCCAGCAGCCCCCCGGACTACACCCAAGAGACCCAGTACTTC.

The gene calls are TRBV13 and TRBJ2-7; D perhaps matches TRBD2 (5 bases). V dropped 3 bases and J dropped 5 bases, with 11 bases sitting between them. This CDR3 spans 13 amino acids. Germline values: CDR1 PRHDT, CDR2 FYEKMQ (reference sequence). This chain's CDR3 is CASSFSWENEQYF. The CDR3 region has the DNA TGTGCCAGCAGCTTCAGCTGGGAGAACGAGCAGTACTTC.

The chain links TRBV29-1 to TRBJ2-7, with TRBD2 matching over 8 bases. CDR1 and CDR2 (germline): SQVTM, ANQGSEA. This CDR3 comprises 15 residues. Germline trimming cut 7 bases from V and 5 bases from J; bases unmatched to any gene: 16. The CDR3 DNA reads TGCAGCGGAATAAACGCGGGACTAGTCTCTGACGAGCAGTACTTC. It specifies CSGINAGLVSDEQYF.

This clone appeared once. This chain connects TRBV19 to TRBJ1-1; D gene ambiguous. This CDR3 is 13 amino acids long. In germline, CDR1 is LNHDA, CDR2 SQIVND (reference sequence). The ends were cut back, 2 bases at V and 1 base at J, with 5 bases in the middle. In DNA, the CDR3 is TGTGCCAGTAGTATATTTTGGAACACTGAAGCTTTCTTT. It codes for CASSIFWNTEAFF.

The chain's CDR3 is CASSQEGATNEKLFF. CDR3 bases: TGTGCCAGCAGCCAGGAGGGGGCAACTAATGAAAAACTGTTTTTT. The V gene is TRBV16, the J gene TRBJ1-4, with TRBD1 as a possible D gene (6 bases). The CDR3 length is 15 residues. In germline, CDR1 is KGHSY, CDR2 FQNENV. V shed 3 bases and J shed 0 bases, with 8 bases lying between them.

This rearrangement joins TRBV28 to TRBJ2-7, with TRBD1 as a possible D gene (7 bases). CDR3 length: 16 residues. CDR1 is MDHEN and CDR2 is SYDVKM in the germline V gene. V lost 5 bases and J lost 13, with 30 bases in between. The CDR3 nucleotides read TGTGCCAGCAGTCCCGAATACAGGGGACTCACCCAAAACCATTACTTC. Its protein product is CASSPEYRGLTQNHYF.

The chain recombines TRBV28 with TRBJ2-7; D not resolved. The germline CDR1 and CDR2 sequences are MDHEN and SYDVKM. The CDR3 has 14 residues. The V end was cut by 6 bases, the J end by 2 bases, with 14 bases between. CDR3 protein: CASSARTTAYEQYF. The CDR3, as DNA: TGTGCCAGCAGCGCTAGAACTACGGCCTACGAGCAGTACTTC.

The CDR3 spells CATSSEPGLVNEQFF. Written as DNA, the CDR3 is TGTGCCACCAGCAGTGAACCGGGACTAGTCAATGAGCAGTTCTTC. The chain joins TRBV15 to TRBJ2-1; TRBD2 aligns across 8 bases. J lost 6 bases, V lost 3 bases, and 7 bases had no gene match. Germline CDR1 and CDR2: LNHNV and YYDKDF (reference sequence). The CDR3 runs 15 residues.

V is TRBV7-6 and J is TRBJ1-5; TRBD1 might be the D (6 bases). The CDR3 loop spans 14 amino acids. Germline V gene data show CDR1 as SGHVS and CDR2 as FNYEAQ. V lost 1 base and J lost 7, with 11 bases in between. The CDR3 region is CASSLVGGGQPQHF. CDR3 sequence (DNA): TGTGCCAGCAGCTTAGTCGGGGGGGGCCAGCCCCAGCATTTT.

The CDR3 region is CASSLVSSGTYEQYF. CDR3 coding DNA: TGTGCCAGCAGCTTAGTGTCTAGCGGGACCTACGAGCAGTACTTC. The rearrangement links TRBV7-2 to TRBJ2-7; 9 nucleotides agree with TRBD2. Germline V gene data show CDR1 as SGHTA and CDR2 as FQGNSA. CDR3 length equals 15 residues. J was trimmed by 2 bases and V by 1 base; bases with no gene match: 3. Combining the CDR3 with reference TRBV7-2 and TRBJ2-7 gives the whole variable domain GAGVSQSPSNKVTEKGKDVELRCDPISGHTALYWYRQSLGQGLEFLIYFQGNSAPDKSGLPSDRFSAERTGGSVSTLTIQRTQQEDSAVYLCASSLVSSGTYEQYFGPGTRLTVT.

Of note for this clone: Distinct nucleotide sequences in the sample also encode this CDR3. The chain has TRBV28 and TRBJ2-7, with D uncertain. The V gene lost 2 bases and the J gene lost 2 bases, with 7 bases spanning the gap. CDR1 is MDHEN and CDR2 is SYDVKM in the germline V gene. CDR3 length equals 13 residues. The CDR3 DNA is TGTGCCAGCAGTTTAGGCAGGACCTACGAGCAGTACTTC. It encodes CASSLGRTYEQYF.

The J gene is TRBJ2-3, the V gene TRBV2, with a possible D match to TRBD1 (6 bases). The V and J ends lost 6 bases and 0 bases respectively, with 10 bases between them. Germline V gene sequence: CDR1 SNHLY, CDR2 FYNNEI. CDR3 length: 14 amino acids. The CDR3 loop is CASRDRISTDTQYF. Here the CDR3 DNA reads TGTGCCAGCAGGGACAGAATTAGCACAGATACGCAGTATTTT.

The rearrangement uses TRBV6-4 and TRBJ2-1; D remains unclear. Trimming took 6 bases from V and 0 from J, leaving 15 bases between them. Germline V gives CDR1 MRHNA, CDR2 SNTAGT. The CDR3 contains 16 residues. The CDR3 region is CASRDSSSNSYNEQFF. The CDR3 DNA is TGTGCCAGCAGGGATTCTAGTTCAAACTCCTACAATGAGCAGTTCTTC.